The 20 T cell receptor beta chains below come from one sample, sequenced in a study of T-cell memory formation after mild COVID-19. One entry per CDR3 protein, called by TCRdb with MiXCR from the 5' RACE reads. The sample gives around 470,000 distinct CDR3 sequences, roughly 20% of which show up once; more than 8% is in the top ten. The sample consisted of PBMCs or a T cell subset sorted from them (not recorded which). Every receptor here comes from an adult woman who had mild COVID-19 (a few samples of this study predate the infection). Cell type and time point are not known.

The CDR3 here is CASRGGAGTGIYGYTF. The CDR3 region has the DNA TGTGCCAGCAGGGGTGGAGCCGGGACAGGGATCTATGGCTACACCTTC. The chain links TRBV12-3 or TRBV12-4 to TRBJ1-2; 9 bases line up with TRBD1. With 6 bases clipped from V and 4 bases from J, the junction kept 12 bases outside the gene matches. CDR3 length: 16 residues.

This chain links TRBV20-1 with TRBJ1-3; D uncertain. V lost 4 bases and J lost 8, with 15 bases in between. This CDR3 contains 13 residues. The V gene's germline CDR1 is DFQATT and CDR2 SNEGSKA (reference sequence). The CDR3 region has the DNA TGCAGTGCTACTGGGTCCTCCGGGGACACCATATATTTT. Its protein is CSATGSSGDTIYF.

The J gene is TRBJ1-1, the V gene TRBV5-1; no clear D gene. Germline V CDR1 and CDR2: SGHRS, YFSETQ. V was pared by 0 bases and J by 5 bases, with 14 bases between. CDR3 length equals 15 residues. In DNA, the CDR3 is TGCGCCAGCAGCTTGGGACGGGGAATGGAAACTGAAGCTTTCTTT. Its protein is CASSLGRGMETEAFF.

This clonotype was seen a handful of times. The chain combines TRBV24-1 with TRBJ2-2, with 9 bases lining up with TRBD2. Germline assignment: CDR1 KGHDR and CDR2 SFDVKD. The CDR3 contains 14 residues. Trimming at V came to 7 bases and at J to 3 bases, leaving 2 bases not matched to a gene. The DNA for the CDR3 is TGTGCCACCAGCGCGGGGGGGTACACCGGGGAGCTGTTTTTT. Translated, it gives CATSAGGYTGELFF.

The CDR3 coding sequence is TGTGCCAGCAGCTTAGTCATTACACGCACCGGGGAGCTGTTTTTT. It encodes CASSLVITRTGELFF. The chain joins TRBV7-2 to TRBJ2-2, with D hard to call. Trimming removed 1 base at V and 4 bases at J, with 10 bases between. Germline assignment: CDR1 SGHTA and CDR2 FQGNSA. CDR3 length equals 15 residues. Based on the CDR3 plus reference TRBV7-2 and TRBJ2-2, the full variable domain is GAGVSQSPSNKVTEKGKDVELRCDPISGHTALYWYRQSLGQGLEFLIYFQGNSAPDKSGLPSDRFSAERTGGSVSTLTIQRTQQEDSAVYLCASSLVITRTGELFFGEGSRLTVL.

This clonotype was observed a handful of times. The chain couples TRBV7-9 to TRBJ2-2; no clear D gene. Trimming cost V 5 bases and J 0 bases, with 10 bases left between them. The germline gives CDR1 SEHNR, CDR2 FQNEAQ (reference sequence). CDR3 length: 15 residues. CDR3 DNA sequence: TGTGCCAGCAGCCTCAGGCGTCCGAACACCGGGGAGCTGTTTTTT. It is translated as CASSLRRPNTGELFF.

The sample holds a few counts of this clonotype. V gene TRBV12-3 or TRBV12-4 combines with J gene TRBJ2-2; D gene ambiguous. Trimming took off 5 bases at V and 0 bases at J, with 13 bases between the two ends. This CDR3 contains 16 residues. The CDR3 DNA is TGTGCCAGCAGTACCAGGCGGCTACCGAACACCGGGGAGCTGTTTTTT. Encoded protein: CASSTRRLPNTGELFF.

This clonotype was seen only a few times. The V and J genes are TRBV29-1 and TRBJ1-1; D is perhaps TRBD1 (5 bases). Germline CDR1 and CDR2: SQVTM and ANQGSEA. The length of the CDR3 is 12 residues. V lost 7 bases to trimming and J lost 1 base, with 10 bases between them. The CDR3 spells CSAYRKNTEAFF. The CDR3 nucleotides are TGCAGCGCCTACAGGAAGAACACTGAAGCTTTCTTT.

The chain links TRBV5-1 to TRBJ2-7; 10 bases match TRBD1. CDR3 length: 14 residues. With 3 bases clipped from V and 6 bases from J, the junction kept 6 bases outside the gene matches. The germline CDR1 and CDR2 sequences are SGHRS and YFSETQ. The CDR3 loop is CASSWDRGPPEQYF. CDR3 DNA sequence: TGCGCCAGCAGCTGGGACAGGGGACCTCCCGAGCAGTACTTC.

The V gene is TRBV29-1, the J gene TRBJ2-3, with unresolved D. Trimming took 4 bases from V and 6 from J, leaving 11 bases between them. The CDR3 has 12 residues. Germline lookup yields CDR1 SQVTM and CDR2 ANQGSEA. CDR3 sequence reads: CSVAVVSDTQYF. The CDR3 nucleotides read TGCAGCGTTGCTGTTGTCTCGGATACGCAGTATTTT.

This rearrangement joins TRBV12-3 or TRBV12-4 to TRBJ1-1, with 7 bases lining up with TRBD1. CDR3 length: 17 residues. V trimming: 6 bases; J trimming: 1 base; junction bases outside the gene matches: 14. CDR3: CASSYRSLGTENTEAFF. CDR3 coding DNA: TGTGCCAGCAGCTACCGGTCCCTCGGGACAGAGAACACTGAAGCTTTCTTT.

Only a few counts were recorded for this clonotype. In DNA, the CDR3 is TGTGCCAGCAGCTTGGTCGAGTCAGGGACGTACCACGAGCAGTACTTC. Its translation is CASSLVESGTYHEQYF. This chain connects TRBV5-5 to TRBJ2-7; D is tentatively TRBD1 or TRBD2 (5 bases each). In germline, CDR1 is SGHKS, CDR2 YYEKEE (reference sequence). The CDR3 runs 16 residues. V dropped 0 bases and J dropped 5 bases, with 18 bases sitting between them.

The chain links TRBV24-1 to TRBJ1-1, with unresolved D. Germline V gives CDR1 KGHDR, CDR2 SFDVKD. CDR3 length: 12 residues. The V end lost 0 bases, the J end lost 6 bases, and 4 bases lay between the germline ends. The CDR3 loop is CATSDLGPEAFF. The CDR3 DNA sequence: TGTGCCACCAGTGATTTGGGGCCTGAAGCTTTCTTT.

This clonotype was counted a few times. The chain combines TRBV7-9 with TRBJ2-1; 7 bases agree with TRBD2. The CDR3 runs to 15 residues. Germline CDR1 reads SEHNR; CDR2 reads FQNEAQ (reference sequence). V was clipped by 5 bases and J by 6 bases; unmatched bases: 10. The CDR3 DNA reads TGTGCCAGCAGCCCGCGACCTAGCGGTACCAATGAGCAGTTCTTC. The encoded protein is CASSPRPSGTNEQFF.

The chain is built from TRBV5-1 and TRBJ1-1; maybe TRBD1 (5 bases). Germline CDR1 SGHRS, CDR2 YFSETQ. V lost 5 bases and J 4 bases, leaving 15 bases between the germline ends. This CDR3 contains 14 residues. In DNA, the CDR3 is TGCGCCAGCAGTACGGCAGGGCAGAGCACTGAAGCTTTCTTT. Protein sequence: CASSTAGQSTEAFF.

The V call is TRBV7-9, the J call TRBJ2-3; D unresolved. CDR3 size: 13 residues. Trimming stripped 4 bases from V and 6 bases from J, with 11 bases between. Per the germline V gene, CDR1 is SEHNR and CDR2 is FQNEAQ (reference sequence). The CDR3 DNA follows: TGTGCCAGCAGCTCCTCTAGGTCCGATACGCAGTATTTT. Its protein product is CASSSSRSDTQYF.

The chain combines TRBV12-3 or TRBV12-4 with TRBJ2-7, with 13 bases lining up with TRBD2. The junction had 8 bases not matched to a gene; V was cut back by 6 bases and J by 0 bases. This CDR3 contains 17 residues. The CDR3 nucleotides read TGTGCCAGCAGCCTAGGACTAGCGGGAGTTTCCTCCTACGAGCAGTACTTC. Its protein is CASSLGLAGVSSYEQYF.

This CDR3 is CASSPVRDSSSYEQYF. For the CDR3, the DNA is TGTGCCAGCAGCCCCGTCCGGGACAGCAGCTCCTACGAGCAGTACTTC. The rearrangement links TRBV12-3 or TRBV12-4 to TRBJ2-7, with 7 bases fitting TRBD1. J lost 0 bases, V lost 6 bases, and 11 bases had no gene match. This CDR3 contains 16 residues.

This clonotype occurred many times. The rearrangement uses TRBV4-2 and TRBJ2-2; no clear D gene. CDR3 length: 15 residues. Trimming left V 3 bases short and J 5 bases short, with 13 bases between. The germline gives CDR1 LGHNA, CDR2 YNFKEQ. The CDR3 loop reads CASSHQERQTGELFF. The CDR3 nucleotides are TGTGCCAGCAGCCACCAGGAACGACAAACCGGGGAGCTGTTTTTT.

This clonotype was counted ten times or more. This chain links TRBV5-1 with TRBJ2-3, with TRBD2 as a possible D gene (6 bases). Germline V lookup: CDR1 SGHRS, CDR2 YFSETQ. The CDR3 runs to 15 residues. V dropped 1 base and J dropped 2 bases, with 11 bases sitting between them. The CDR3 is CASSLSTGVTDTQYF. CDR3 in DNA: TGCGCCAGCAGCTTGTCTACGGGGGTCACAGATACGCAGTATTTT.